The 32 T cell receptor beta chains below come from one sample, sequenced in a study of post-analysis software for immune sequencing data. General study points: Patients showed TRBV5-6, TRBV5-1 and TRBV20-1 among several TRBV segments more frequent than in controls.

Which antigens these TCRs recognize remains unknown. Incorporated into the TCR beta cDNA libraries were unique molecular identifiers, which served to reduce PCR and sequencing biases. TCRdb recomputed calls from the PCR reads with MiXCR, one row per CDR3 protein. The table records roughly 800,000 distinct CDR3 sequences, 25% to 30% of them present only once. Sequenced input: blood. The receptors here all came from a girl aged 5 to 17 with multiple sclerosis.

This clonotype showed up just a few times. The V and J genes are TRBV6-2 or TRBV6-3 and TRBJ2-7; TRBD1 or TRBD2 may be the D gene (5 bases each). This CDR3 has 14 amino acids. Per germline, CDR1 MNHEY and CDR2 SVGEGT. V lost 2 bases and J lost 6, with 14 bases in between. The CDR3 DNA reads TGTGCCAGCAGTTACGTGGGGGAAGCGGCCGAGCAGTACTTC. This sequence encodes CASSYVGEAAEQYF.

The chain recombines TRBV6-5 with TRBJ2-6; TRBD2 is a possible D gene (7 bases). Between the trimmed V and J ends, which lost 2 bases and 2 bases, there was a span of 16 bases. This CDR3 region has 18 residues. CDR1 is MNHEY, CDR2 SVGAGI, per germline. The CDR3 DNA reads TGTGCCAGCAGTTACAGGACGAGGGGGGGGCCTGGGGCCAACGTCCTGACTTTC. It yields the protein CASSYRTRGGPGANVLTF.

There are many counts of this clonotype. CDR3 region: CSVDTDTQYF. CDR3 sequence (DNA): TGCAGCGTTGATACAGATACGCAGTATTTT. The rearrangement links TRBV29-1 to TRBJ2-3, with D hard to call. V shed 3 bases and J shed 3 bases, with 1 base lying between them. Per the germline V gene, CDR1 is SQVTM and CDR2 is ANQGSEA. The CDR3 length is 10 residues.

There are a few counts of this clonotype. The chain recombines TRBV28 with TRBJ1-2, with D maybe TRBD1 (6 bases). From germline, CDR1 is MDHEN and CDR2 SYDVKM. Trimming cost V 5 bases and J 0 bases, with 16 bases left between them. The CDR3 extends over 16 amino acids. The CDR3 bases are TGTGCCAGCAGTCCGGGAGGACAGCACGCTAACTATGGCTACACCTTC. The encoded protein is CASSPGGQHANYGYTF.

This clonotype was counted only a few times. The DNA of the CDR3 is TGCAGCGTTGCCCCAGGGGGGAACCAGCCCCAGCATTTT. Amino acids: CSVAPGGNQPQHF. The chain uses TRBV29-1 and TRBJ1-5, with 7 bases that match TRBD1. The CDR3 length is 13 residues. The ends lost 4 bases at V and 7 bases at J; junction bases unmatched: 7. Germline V gene lookup returns CDR1 SQVTM and CDR2 ANQGSEA. The full variable domain, completed using reference TRBV29-1 and TRBJ1-5, is SAVISQKPSRDICQRGTSLTIQCQVDSQVTMMFWYRQQPGQSLTLIATANQGSEATYESGFVIDKFPISRPNLTFSTLTVSNMSPEDSSIYLCSVAPGGNQPQHFGDGTRLSIL.

This clonotype occurred many times. The V and J genes are TRBV6-1 and TRBJ1-2; D call uncertain. With 7 bases removed from V and 5 bases from J, the gap between germline ends came to 20 bases. CDR1 and CDR2 from the germline V gene are MNHNS and SASEGT. The CDR3 length is 15 residues. Here the CDR3 DNA reads TGTGCCAGCACCCAAGGGCAGCGGGTCAGTTATGGCTACACCTTC. Its protein is CASTQGQRVSYGYTF.

The chain uses TRBV20-1 and TRBJ2-3; the match to TRBD2 covers 15 bases. Germline V gene lookup returns CDR1 DFQATT and CDR2 SNEGSKA (reference sequence). The CDR3 length is 18 residues. Germline trimming cut 5 bases from V and 0 bases from J; bases unmatched to any gene: 9. CDR3 sequence (DNA): TGCAGTGCTGTCCCGGGACTAGCGGGAGGTAGAAGCACAGATACGCAGTATTTT. Amino acids: CSAVPGLAGGRSTDTQYF.

This clonotype was seen only once. The CDR3 DNA sequence: TGCAGTAAATCCGGGACCCTAAATGAGCAGTTCTTC. It translates to CSKSGTLNEQFF. The chain links TRBV20-1 to TRBJ2-1; D possibly uses TRBD1 or TRBD2 (5 bases each). The CDR3 has 12 residues. Germline values: CDR1 DFQATT, CDR2 SNEGSKA (reference sequence). The V and J ends lost 8 bases and 7 bases respectively, with 15 bases between them.

This rearrangement joins TRBV4-3 to TRBJ2-4, with a possible D match to TRBD1 (6 bases). The V gene's germline CDR1 is LGHNA and CDR2 YSLEER. The V gene lost 4 bases and the J gene lost 1 base, with 11 bases spanning the gap. The CDR3 sequence is 15 residues long. CDR3 DNA: TGCGCCAGCAGCCTTTTCAGGGGCGCCAAAAACATTCAGTACTTC. It yields the protein CASSLFRGAKNIQYF.

V gene TRBV14 combines with J gene TRBJ2-1, with D possibly TRBD2 on 5 matching bases. Trimming pared 5 bases from V and 6 bases from J, leaving 14 bases between. Germline CDR1 SGHDN, CDR2 FVKESK. This CDR3 comprises 14 residues. CDR3 loop: CASSDLAGPNEQFF. In DNA, the CDR3 is TGTGCCAGCAGCGACTTGGCGGGCCCCAATGAGCAGTTCTTC.

This clonotype showed up many times. The chain is built from TRBV6-6 and TRBJ2-3; 10 nucleotides line up with TRBD2. Germline lookup yields CDR1 MNHNY and CDR2 SVGAGI (reference sequence). The ends lost 5 bases at V and 2 bases at J; junction bases unmatched: 7. This CDR3 contains 16 residues. The chain's CDR3 is CASSKLAGRLTDTQYF. The CDR3 bases are TGTGCCAGCAGTAAACTAGCGGGGCGACTCACAGATACGCAGTATTTT.

The CDR3 loop reads CATSDSGVGETQYF. DNA for the CDR3: TGTGCCACCAGTGATTCAGGGGTTGGAGAGACCCAGTACTTC. The V gene is TRBV24-1, the J gene TRBJ2-5, with D maybe TRBD1 (6 bases). Per the germline V gene, CDR1 is KGHDR and CDR2 is SFDVKD. V was clipped by 2 bases and J by 4 bases, with 10 bases between them. The CDR3 has 14 residues.

This clonotype appeared many times. The chain employs TRBV10-3 and TRBJ2-7; TRBD2 aligns across 7 bases. The CDR3 consists of 15 residues. Per the germline V gene, CDR1 is ENHRY and CDR2 is SYGVKD. V shed 0 bases, J shed 7 bases, and the junction held 9 bases outside the gene matches. The CDR3 region has the DNA TGTGCCATCAGTGAGTCGAGGCTAGACGGGAGGGAGCAGTACTTC. It encodes CAISESRLDGREQYF.

The chain combines TRBV7-2 with TRBJ2-1, with 8 bases fitting TRBD1. Losses at the gene ends were 5 bases for V and 9 bases for J; bases not matched to a gene: 12. The V gene's germline CDR1 is SGHTA and CDR2 FQGNSA. The CDR3 is 15 residues long. The CDR3 sequence is CASSGGTGVYREQFF. The CDR3 coding sequence is TGTGCCAGCAGCGGGGGGACAGGCGTTTACCGTGAGCAGTTCTTC.

This clonotype has a count of ten or more. The V call is TRBV7-9, the J call TRBJ2-1, with D perhaps matching TRBD1 or TRBD2 (5 bases each). The CDR3 is made up of 16 amino acids. Germline CDR1 SEHNR, CDR2 FQNEAQ (reference sequence). With 5 bases removed from V and 6 bases from J, the gap between germline ends came to 20 bases. The CDR3 loop is CASSIPSGRSFNEQFF. As DNA, the CDR3 is TGTGCCAGCAGCATACCCTCGGGACGGAGCTTCAATGAGCAGTTCTTC.

This clonotype was detected a few times. The genes are TRBV6-4 and TRBJ2-3, with D possibly matching TRBD2 (5 bases). Looked up from germline, CDR1 is MRHNA and CDR2 is SNTAGT. The germline V and J ends were trimmed by 3 bases and 5 bases, with 15 bases remaining between them. This CDR3 has 15 residues. The CDR3 here is CASSETTPAGDTQYF. The DNA for the CDR3 is TGTGCCAGCAGTGAGACTACTCCCGCTGGAGATACGCAGTATTTT.

This clonotype appeared a few times. The chain combines TRBV20-1 with TRBJ2-3; 7 nucleotides align to TRBD1. The junction had 3 bases not matched to a gene; V was cut back by 5 bases and J by 1 base. Germline V lookup: CDR1 DFQATT, CDR2 SNEGSKA (reference sequence). This CDR3 has 13 residues. The DNA for the CDR3 is TGCAGTGCTGGAGGACAGGGCACAGATACGCAGTATTTT. As protein: CSAGGQGTDTQYF.

This clonotype has only a few counts. The chain combines TRBV6-5 with TRBJ1-1, with TRBD1 as a possible D gene (5 bases). This CDR3 has 15 amino acids. Trimming left V 7 bases short and J 10 bases short, with 25 bases between. CDR1 MNHEY and CDR2 SVGAGI come from the germline V gene. The CDR3 loop is CASTEGRGAPPTAFF. The CDR3 coding sequence is TGTGCCAGCACCGAAGGACGTGGGGCACCCCCTACAGCTTTCTTT.

The CDR3 reads CSARANTLQYF. CDR3 bases: TGCAGCGCCAGGGCCAACACCCTGCAGTACTTC. The chain has TRBV29-1 and TRBJ2-7; D is perhaps TRBD1 (5 bases). This CDR3 comprises 11 residues. The germline gives CDR1 SQVTM, CDR2 ANQGSEA. The ends were cut back, 7 bases at V and 9 bases at J, with 16 bases in the middle.

About this clonotype: A read error may produce the germline difference seen at one junction end. The chain joins TRBV20-1 to TRBJ2-3; 10 bases are shared with TRBD2. Germline CDR1 and CDR2: DFQATT and SNEGSKA (reference sequence). The CDR3 runs 14 residues. The DNA for the CDR3 is TGCAGTGCCCTGAGCGGGGGGGTCACAGATACGCGGTATTTT. Translated: CSALSGGVTDTRYF.

This clonotype was detected many times. The gene calls are TRBV4-1 and TRBJ2-1, with D possibly being TRBD1 or TRBD2 (5 bases each). Germline V CDR1 and CDR2: MGHRA, YSYEKL. CDR3 length: 13 amino acids. The V end lost 3 bases, the J end lost 7 bases, and 10 bases lay between the germline ends. CDR3 amino acids: CASSQGPRNEQFF. The CDR3 DNA reads as TGCGCCAGCAGCCAGGGACCGCGAAATGAGCAGTTCTTC.

The V gene is TRBV6-1, the J gene TRBJ1-5; 9 bases align to TRBD1. Germline assignment: CDR1 MNHNS and CDR2 SASEGT. This CDR3 spans 16 amino acids. Trimming removed 6 bases from V and 4 bases from J; junction bases left unmatched: 10. In DNA, the CDR3 is TGTGCCAGCAGATATGGGGGGACAGGGCAAAATCAGCCCCAGCATTTT. Translated: CASRYGGTGQNQPQHF.

The V and J genes are TRBV29-1 and TRBJ1-2; TRBD1 aligns across 9 bases. V shed 6 bases and J 7 bases; nucleotides not matched to a gene: 9. CDR1 is SQVTM, CDR2 ANQGSEA, per germline. This CDR3 contains 13 residues. The CDR3 reads CSVHTGGAGGYTF. In nucleotides, the CDR3 is TGCAGCGTGCATACAGGGGGCGCGGGTGGCTACACCTTC. Complete variable domain (other parts from reference TRBV29-1 and TRBJ1-2): SAVISQKPSRDICQRGTSLTIQCQVDSQVTMMFWYRQQPGQSLTLIATANQGSEATYESGFVIDKFPISRPNLTFSTLTVSNMSPEDSSIYLCSVHTGGAGGYTFGSGTRLTVV.

This chain connects TRBV11-2 to TRBJ1-5; 11 bases match TRBD1. Germline CDR1 SGHAT, CDR2 FQNNGV. The CDR3 loop spans 16 amino acids. Germline trimming cut 1 base from V and 7 bases from J; bases unmatched to any gene: 6. CDR3: CASSLGSRDRGQPQHF. CDR3 nucleotides: TGTGCCAGCAGCTTAGGGTCCCGGGACAGGGGGCAGCCCCAGCATTTT.

CDR3 in DNA: TGTGCCAGTCCTATCACCGAGGGACGGTTAAGAGAGACCCAGTACTTC. Protein sequence: CASPITEGRLRETQYF. The chain combines TRBV21-1 with TRBJ2-5; the D call of TRBD1 is as the table states it, not checked on the DNA. TRBV21-1 is noted as a pseudogene. This CDR3 contains 16 residues.

This clonotype has at least ten counts. The chain is built from TRBV20-1 and TRBJ2-3; TRBD2 agrees at 14 bases. The junction had 7 bases not matched to a gene; V was cut back by 3 bases and J by 5 bases. Germline lookup yields CDR1 DFQATT and CDR2 SNEGSKA (reference sequence). The CDR3 loop spans 16 amino acids. The CDR3 DNA reads as TGCAGTGCTAGCGGGTCGACTAGCGGGAGGGGAGATACGCAGTATTTT. It specifies CSASGSTSGRGDTQYF.

The chain uses TRBV5-1 and TRBJ2-4; D might be TRBD2 (6 bases). Gene TRBJ2-5 matches the end of the DNA better, so the J call may be wrong. CDR3 size: 16 residues. Germline loops: CDR1 SGHRS, CDR2 YFSETQ. CDR3 loop: CASSPHAGGNEETQYF. The CDR3 bases are TGCGCCAGCAGCCCCCACGCCGGGGGAAATGAGGAGACCCAGTACTTC.

The CDR3 reads CASSPAAALILNTEAFF. CDR3 bases: TGTGCCAGCAGCCCAGCGGCAGCCTTAATTCTAAACACTGAAGCTTTCTTT. The J gene is TRBJ1-1, the V gene TRBV3-1, with unresolved D. The CDR3 has 17 residues. The germline CDR1 and CDR2 sequences are LGHDT and YNNKEL (reference sequence). The V and J ends lost 4 bases and 2 bases respectively, with 20 bases between them.

The rearrangement uses TRBV24-1 and TRBJ2-1; possible D gene TRBD2, 6 bases. The V and J ends lost 0 bases and 5 bases respectively, with 7 bases between them. The CDR3 consists of 14 residues. CDR1 is KGHDR and CDR2 is SFDVKD in the germline V gene. The DNA for the CDR3 is TGTGCCACCAGTGATTTGTCGGGGGACAATGAGCAGTTCTTC. Translating gives CATSDLSGDNEQFF.

This clonotype has only a few counts. The chain combines TRBV5-1 with TRBJ2-1; D not resolved. V lost 0 bases to trimming and J lost 1 base, with 5 bases between them. The CDR3 consists of 14 residues. Germline CDR1 reads SGHRS; CDR2 reads YFSETQ. This CDR3 is CASSLDASYNEQFF. DNA for the CDR3: TGCGCCAGCAGCTTGGATGCATCCTACAATGAGCAGTTCTTC.

Turning to this clonotype: This may come from a read error, since a much larger clone is one base off. This chain uses TRBV3-1 with TRBJ2-3, with 9 bases fitting TRBD2. CDR3 length: 16 residues. The V gene end was trimmed by 0 bases and the J gene end by 14 bases; junction bases not matched to a gene: 15. Germline V gene sequence: CDR1 LGHDT, CDR2 YNNKEL (reference sequence). Written as DNA, the CDR3 is TGTGCCAGCAGCCAAGAGATAGCGGGGGCTACCGGGGAGCTGTATTTT. Its translation: CASSQEIAGATGELYF.

This clonotype was seen ten or more times. V gene TRBV7-2 combines with J gene TRBJ2-1; a weak D match, TRBD2 (6 bases). This CDR3 contains 16 residues. The germline CDR1 and CDR2 sequences are SGHTA and FQGNSA. Trimming cost V 5 bases and J 1 base, with 15 bases left between them. CDR3 in DNA: TGTGCCAGCAGCGCCTCACTAGCTTGGTCCTACAATGAGCAGTTCTTC. This encodes CASSASLAWSYNEQFF.